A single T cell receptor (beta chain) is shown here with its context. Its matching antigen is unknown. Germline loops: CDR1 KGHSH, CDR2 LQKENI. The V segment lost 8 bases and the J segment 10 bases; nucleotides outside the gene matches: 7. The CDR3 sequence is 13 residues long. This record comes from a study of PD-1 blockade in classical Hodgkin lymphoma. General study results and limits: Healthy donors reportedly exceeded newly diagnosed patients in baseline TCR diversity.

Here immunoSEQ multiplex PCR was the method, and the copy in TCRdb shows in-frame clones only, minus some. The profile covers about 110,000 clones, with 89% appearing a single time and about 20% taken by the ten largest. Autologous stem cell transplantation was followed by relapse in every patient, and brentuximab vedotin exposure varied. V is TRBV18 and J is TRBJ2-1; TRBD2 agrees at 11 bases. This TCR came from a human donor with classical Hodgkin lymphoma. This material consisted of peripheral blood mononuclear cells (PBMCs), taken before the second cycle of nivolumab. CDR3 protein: CASGSLAGGEQFF. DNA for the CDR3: TGTGCCAGCGGCTCTCTAGCGGGAGGAGAGCAGTTCTTC.